The rows below give T cell receptor beta chains drawn from one sample of a study of blood T cell repertoires in COVID-19. Sequencing used immunoSEQ multiplex PCR; TCRdb keeps in-frame clones, though not all of them. Of roughly 82,000 clones in the sample, less than 95% were seen once. The sequenced sample was peripheral blood. The receptors shown here come from a woman aged 45-65 years in a cohort sampled during active COVID-19. Both conserved end residues are part of each CDR3. Each record gives: clone size, V gene, J gene, D gene, CDR3 protein, CDR3 DNA. A D gene is named only where the DNA matches it firmly. Size is stated for part of the rows, as once, few or many counts, or as a class when the clone is expanded.

size: .
V: TRBV19
J: TRBJ1-1
D: .
CDR3: CASSDPATGTEAFF
DNA: TGTGCCAGTAGTGACCCCGCGACAGGCACTGAAGCTTTCTTT

size: .
V: TRBV19
J: TRBJ1-2
D: .
CDR3: CASRREGVGGYTF
DNA: TGTGCCAGTAGAAGGGAGGGGGTAGGAGGCTACACCTTC

size: .
V: TRBV28
J: TRBJ1-5
D: .
CDR3: CASSFMGWASGNQPQHF
DNA: TGTGCCAGCAGTTTTATGGGATGGGCCAGCGGAAATCAGCCCCAGCATTTT

size: .
V: TRBV7-2
J: TRBJ1-5
D: .
CDR3: CASSLSHSNQPQHF
DNA: TGTGCCAGCAGCTTGAGTCACAGCAATCAGCCCCAGCATTTT

size: .
V: TRBV4-1
J: TRBJ2-6
D: TRBD2
CDR3: CASSQLGISGPNSGANVLTF
DNA: TGCGCCAGCAGCCAGCTTGGCATTAGCGGGCCGAACTCTGGGGCCAACGTCCTGACTTTC

size: .
V: TRBV28
J: TRBJ2-7
D: TRBD2
CDR3: CASSPGTSGSYAYEQYF
DNA: TGTGCCAGCAGTCCCGGGACTAGCGGGAGTTACGCCTACGAGCAGTACTTC

size: few
V: TRBV19
J: TRBJ1-5
D: TRBD1
CDR3: CASSIGTGGNQPQHF
DNA: TGTGCCAGTAGTATAGGGACAGGGGGCAATCAGCCCCAGCATTTT

size: .
V: TRBV11-2
J: TRBJ2-7
D: TRBD2
CDR3: CASSLGGGLYEQYF
DNA: TGTGCCAGCAGCTTAGGGGGAGGGCTCTACGAGCAGTACTTC

size: .
V: TRBV2
J: TRBJ2-1
D: .
CDR3: CASSEKGGGDTYNEQFF
DNA: TGTGCCAGCAGTGAAAAGGGGGGAGGGGATACCTACAATGAGCAGTTCTTC

size: .
V: TRBV28
J: TRBJ2-1
D: TRBD1
CDR3: CASSLGTGTGIPEQFF
DNA: TGTGCCAGCAGTTTGGGGACCGGGACAGGGATTCCTGAGCAGTTCTTC

size: once
V: TRBV27
J: TRBJ2-1
D: .
CDR3: CASRRSDTWGDEQFF
DNA: TGTGCCAGCAGACGATCGGACACTTGGGGCGATGAGCAGTTCTTC

size: .
V: TRBV28
J: TRBJ2-3
D: TRBD2
CDR3: CASSGRRGAGGLDTQYF
DNA: TGTGCCAGCAGTGGCCGCCGGGGCGCGGGAGGGTTAGATACGCAGTATTTT

size: .
V: TRBV28
J: TRBJ1-2
D: TRBD1
CDR3: CASSPGTGIYGYTF
DNA: TGTGCCAGCAGTCCCGGGACAGGGATCTATGGCTACACCTTC

size: .
V: TRBV5-4
J: TRBJ2-2
D: .
CDR3: CASSPAQGYAGELFF
DNA: TGTGCCAGCAGCCCCGCCCAGGGGTACGCCGGGGAGCTGTTTTTT

size: .
V: TRBV28
J: TRBJ1-3
D: .
CDR3: CASSPLTGSRNTIYF
DNA: TGTGCCAGCAGCCCCCTAACAGGGAGCCGAAACACCATATATTTT

size: .
V: TRBV29-1
J: TRBJ1-1
D: .
CDR3: CSVVGVGWDTEAFF
DNA: TGCAGCGTTGTGGGAGTAGGTTGGGACACTGAAGCTTTCTTT

size: .
V: TRBV10-3
J: TRBJ2-1
D: .
CDR3: CAISALVPGVQNEQFF
DNA: TGTGCCATCAGTGCGTTGGTTCCAGGGGTCCAAAATGAGCAGTTCTTC

size: .
V: TRBV7-9
J: TRBJ1-1
D: .
CDR3: CASSLNGNTEAFF
DNA: TGTGCCAGCAGCTTAAACGGGAACACTGAAGCTTTCTTT

size: .
V: TRBV3-1/TRBV3-2
J: TRBJ2-5
D: TRBD1
CDR3: CASSQNRGFQETQYF
DNA: TGTGCCAGCAGCCAAAACAGGGGATTCCAAGAGACCCAGTACTTC

size: .
V: TRBV5-4
J: TRBJ2-7
D: TRBD1
CDR3: CASSLGQGASYEQYF
DNA: TGTGCCAGCAGCTTGGGCCAGGGGGCCTCCTACGAGCAGTACTTC

size: .
V: TRBV3-1/TRBV3-2
J: TRBJ1-1
D: .
CDR3: CASTARVNTEAFF
DNA: TGTGCCAGCACCGCCCGGGTGAACACTGAAGCTTTCTTT

size: .
V: TRBV6-5
J: TRBJ1-1
D: .
CDR3: CASSSLGPNTEAFF
DNA: TGTGCCAGCAGTTCGCTGGGGCCGAACACTGAAGCTTTCTTT

size: .
V: TRBV5-4
J: TRBJ2-5
D: TRBD2
CDR3: CASSPRTSGQGVTQYF
DNA: TGTGCCAGCAGCCCCCGGACTAGCGGGCAAGGCGTGACCCAGTACTTC

size: .
V: TRBV6-1
J: TRBJ2-1
D: TRBD2
CDR3: CASSEPGQGLAGVGNEQFF
DNA: TGTGCCAGCAGCGAACCGGGACAGGGACTAGCGGGAGTCGGGAATGAGCAGTTCTTC

size: once
V: TRBV6-1
J: TRBJ1-5
D: .
CDR3: CASSESGGRQPQHF
DNA: TGTGCCAGCAGTGAATCTGGGGGCAGGCAGCCCCAGCATTTT

size: .
V: TRBV27
J: TRBJ1-2
D: TRBD1
CDR3: CASSTRQGGDYGYTF
DNA: TGTGCCAGCAGTACCCGACAGGGGGGGGACTATGGCTACACCTTC

size: .
V: TRBV27
J: TRBJ2-2
D: TRBD1
CDR3: CASSHRGTGELFF
DNA: TGTGCCAGCAGTCACAGGGGTACCGGGGAGCTGTTTTTT

size: .
V: TRBV20-1
J: TRBJ2-3
D: TRBD2
CDR3: CSASKTSGRGDTQYF
DNA: TGCAGTGCTAGTAAGACTAGCGGGAGGGGGGATACGCAGTATTTT

size: .
V: TRBV10-3
J: TRBJ2-3
D: TRBD2
CDR3: CAISEGPGLSTDTQYF
DNA: TGTGCCATCAGTGAAGGCCCGGGACTAAGCACAGATACGCAGTATTTT

size: .
V: TRBV7-8
J: TRBJ2-3
D: .
CDR3: CASSLRSRTSTDTQYF
DNA: TGTGCCAGCAGCTTAAGAAGTAGAACTAGCACAGATACGCAGTATTTT

size: once
V: TRBV5-1
J: TRBJ2-3
D: .
CDR3: CASSYEGGVGDTQYF
DNA: TGCGCCAGCAGCTATGAAGGGGGAGTAGGAGATACGCAGTATTTT

size: .
V: TRBV7-2
J: TRBJ1-6
D: TRBD1
CDR3: CASSQRQGDSPLHF
DNA: TGTGCCAGCAGCCAAAGACAGGGAGATTCACCCCTCCACTTT

size: .
V: TRBV28
J: TRBJ1-5
D: .
CDR3: CASKTSRGPQHF
DNA: TGTGCCAGCAAGACTAGTCGGGGGCCCCAGCATTTT

size: .
V: TRBV7-9
J: TRBJ2-3
D: .
CDR3: CASSPGTPTDTQYF
DNA: TGTGCCAGCAGCCCCGGGACTCCCACAGATACGCAGTATTTT

size: .
V: TRBV18
J: TRBJ1-4
D: TRBD1
CDR3: CASSRLGQGKNEKLFF
DNA: TGTGCCAGCTCACGGTTGGGACAGGGGAAAAATGAAAAACTGTTTTTT

size: .
V: TRBV5-5
J: TRBJ2-7
D: TRBD2
CDR3: CASSLGLPSGRGEQYF
DNA: TGTGCCAGCAGCTTGGGCCTACCTAGCGGGAGGGGCGAGCAGTACTTC

size: .
V: TRBV24-1
J: TRBJ2-1
D: TRBD2
CDR3: CATSRQRGNEQFF
DNA: TGTGCCACCAGCCGACAGCGGGGCAATGAGCAGTTCTTC

size: .
V: TRBV18
J: TRBJ2-5
D: TRBD2
CDR3: CASSPNGGKETQYF
DNA: TGTGCCAGCTCACCAAACGGGGGGAAGGAGACCCAGTACTTC

size: .
V: TRBV19
J: TRBJ1-2
D: TRBD1
CDR3: CASSSLDRVGGSYTF
DNA: TGTGCCAGTAGTAGTCTGGACAGGGTAGGAGGTAGCTACACCTTC

size: .
V: TRBV9
J: TRBJ2-3
D: .
CDR3: CASSTRAERTDTQYF
DNA: TGTGCCAGCAGCACCCGTGCGGAGCGGACAGATACGCAGTATTTT

size: .
V: TRBV6-6
J: TRBJ2-5
D: TRBD1
CDR3: CASSFDRVGETQYF
DNA: TGTGCCAGCAGTTTTGACAGGGTAGGAGAGACCCAGTACTTC

size: .
V: TRBV4-1
J: TRBJ1-1
D: .
CDR3: CASGGAEYENTEAFF
DNA: TGCGCCAGCGGGGGCGCGGAGTATGAGAACACTGAAGCTTTCTTT

size: .
V: TRBV6-5
J: TRBJ2-5
D: TRBD2
CDR3: CASSPGLAVWQTQYF
DNA: TGTGCCAGCAGCCCGGGACTAGCGGTCTGGCAGACCCAGTACTTC

size: .
V: TRBV5-8
J: TRBJ1-2
D: .
CDR3: CASSLEGANYGYTF
DNA: TGTGCCAGCAGCTTAGAGGGAGCTAACTATGGCTACACCTTC

size: .
V: TRBV7-2
J: TRBJ2-4
D: TRBD2
CDR3: CASSSGTSGVRWTKNIQYF
DNA: TGTGCCAGCAGCTCCGGGACTAGCGGGGTCAGGTGGACCAAAAACATTCAGTACTTC

size: few
V: TRBV21-1
J: TRBJ2-7
D: .
CDR3: CASSKGPSGNPYEQYF
DNA: TGTGCCAGCAGCAAAGGGCCTAGCGGGAACCCCTACGAGCAGTACTTC

size: .
V: TRBV2
J: TRBJ2-7
D: TRBD1
CDR3: CASSEQGASYEQYF
DNA: TGTGCCAGCAGTGAACAGGGGGCGAGCTACGAGCAGTACTTC

size: .
V: TRBV11-1
J: TRBJ1-1
D: .
CDR3: CASSLARGGSEAFF
DNA: TGTGCCAGCAGCTTAGCTCGAGGGGGATCTGAAGCTTTCTTT

size: .
V: TRBV29-1
J: TRBJ1-2
D: TRBD1
CDR3: CSVARGQDYGYTF
DNA: TGCAGCGTTGCACGGGGACAGGACTATGGCTACACCTTC

size: .
V: TRBV5-1
J: TRBJ1-3
D: .
CDR3: CASSPQGSSGNTIYF
DNA: TGCGCCAGCAGCCCGCAGGGGAGCTCTGGAAACACCATATATTTT

size: .
V: TRBV7-2
J: TRBJ2-3
D: TRBD2
CDR3: CASSLRAILAGGEDTQYF
DNA: TGTGCCAGCAGCTTAAGGGCTATACTAGCGGGAGGGGAAGATACGCAGTATTTT

size: .
V: TRBV7-3
J: TRBJ2-1
D: TRBD2
CDR3: CASSLGPGLADNEQFF
DNA: TGTGCCAGCAGCTTGGGACCGGGACTAGCGGACAATGAGCAGTTCTTC